These T cell receptor beta chains were read from a single sample in a study of shared clonotypes between healthy human individuals. Sequencing used immunoSEQ multiplex PCR; TCRdb keeps in-frame clones, though not all of them. This table has roughly 2.4 million clones, about 94% appearing once. The sequencing input was naive CD4+ T cells sorted from blood. The receptor source for this set is a young man in good health. Both conserved end residues are part of each CDR3. The D gene is left open where the match is weak. The size of a clone is reported for some rows only, either as once, few or many, or as a class for expanded clones.

V	D	size	J	CDR3	DNA
TRBV6-6	NA	NA	TRBJ1-6	CASSSGRAGGNSPLHF	TGTGCCAGCAGTTCCGGGAGAGCGGGAGGTAATTCACCCCTCCACTTT
TRBV7-2	TRBD1	NA	TRBJ2-1	CASSPGQGIGQFF	TGTGCCAGCAGCCCCGGACAGGGAATAGGGCAGTTCTTC
TRBV4-3	NA	once	TRBJ2-4	CASSHLEGHIQYF	TGCGCCAGCAGCCATCTTGAGGGACATATTCAGTACTTC
TRBV7-2	TRBD2	NA	TRBJ2-5	CASSRLAGEIKETQYF	TGTGCCAGCAGCCGGCTAGCGGGAGAGATTAAAGAGACCCAGTACTTC
TRBV7-9	TRBD1	NA	TRBJ1-6	CASSGQVDSPLHF	TGTGCCAGCAGCGGACAGGTGGATTCACCCCTCCACTTT
TRBV6-6	NA	NA	TRBJ1-1	CASSSHPGTEAFF	TGTGCCAGCAGTTCCCATCCGGGCACTGAAGCTTTCTTT
TRBV2	NA	NA	TRBJ2-1	CASSGELVISNEQFF	TGTGCCAGCAGTGGGGAACTAGTGATCAGCAATGAGCAGTTCTTC
TRBV5-1	NA	NA	TRBJ2-7	CASRSVTVSEQYF	TGCGCCAGCAGGTCGGTCACGGTGAGCGAGCAGTACTTC
TRBV28	TRBD2	NA	TRBJ2-5	CASSLLGRGNQETQYF	TGTGCCAGCAGTTTGTTAGGGAGGGGCAACCAAGAGACCCAGTACTTC
TRBV25-1	NA	once	TRBJ1-2	CASNSDSSYGYTF	TGTGCCAGCAATAGTGACAGTTCATATGGCTACACCTTC
TRBV11-2	NA	NA	TRBJ2-7	CASSLAAGEGYEQYF	TGTGCCAGCAGCTTAGCAGCAGGGGAAGGGTACGAGCAGTACTTC
TRBV18	NA	NA	TRBJ1-1	CASSPPGTVNTEAFF	TGTGCCAGCTCACCACCAGGGACGGTGAACACTGAAGCTTTCTTT
TRBV30	NA	NA	TRBJ2-7	CAWRQGPYEQYF	TGTGCCTGGAGACAGGGACCCTACGAGCAGTACTTC
TRBV25-1	NA	NA	TRBJ1-1	CASSESTGLAFF	TGTGCCAGCAGTGAATCAACAGGGTTAGCTTTCTTT
TRBV6-1	NA	NA	TRBJ1-3	CASSAPPGGLGNTIYF	TGTGCCAGCAGTGCCCCCCCGGGGGGCTTAGGAAACACCATATATTTT
TRBV18	TRBD1	NA	TRBJ2-7	CASSPPVGRGHSYEQYF	TGTGCCAGCTCACCACCGGTGGGAAGGGGGCACTCCTACGAGCAGTACTTC
TRBV5-1	NA	NA	TRBJ1-6	CASSRTGFNNSPLHF	TGCGCCAGCAGCCGAACAGGGTTCAATAATTCACCCCTCCACTTT
TRBV6-5	NA	NA	TRBJ2-7	CASSYYRDSTEQYF	TGTGCCAGCAGTTACTACAGGGATTCCACCGAGCAGTACTTC
TRBV11-2	NA	NA	TRBJ2-7	CASSLDGTRDYEQYF	TGTGCCAGCAGCTTGGACGGGACACGAGACTACGAGCAGTACTTC
TRBV2	NA	once	TRBJ1-4	CASSEESTNEKLFF	TGTGCCAGCAGTGAAGAAAGTACCAATGAAAAACTGTTTTTT
TRBV5-6	NA	NA	TRBJ2-1	CASNPADSTYNEQFF	TGTGCCAGCAACCCTGCAGACAGCACCTACAATGAGCAGTTCTTC
TRBV7-2	TRBD2	NA	TRBJ2-7	CASSRLAGGYYEQYF	TGTGCCAGCAGCCGCCTAGCGGGAGGGTACTACGAGCAGTACTTC
TRBV29-1	NA	NA	TRBJ1-3	CSVRDSAGNTIYF	TGCAGCGTCCGAGACTCCGCGGGAAACACCATATATTTT
TRBV15	TRBD2	NA	TRBJ2-5	CATSRDPLAGGTETQYF	TGTGCCACCAGCAGAGATCCTCTAGCGGGTGGGACAGAGACCCAGTACTTC
TRBV9	NA	NA	TRBJ2-3	CASSVTLQGRSTDTQYF	TGTGCCAGCAGCGTAACCCTACAGGGAAGGAGCACAGATACGCAGTATTTT
TRBV6-5	NA	once	TRBJ1-3	CASSQTGGSGNTIYF	TGTGCCAGCAGTCAGACCGGAGGATCTGGAAACACCATATATTTT
TRBV6-1	TRBD2	NA	TRBJ2-5	CASRGLAGVKETQYF	TGTGCCAGCAGAGGACTAGCGGGAGTTAAAGAGACCCAGTACTTC
TRBV9	NA	NA	TRBJ2-7	CALPGGTNYEQYF	TGTGCCTTACCTGGGGGGACAAACTACGAGCAGTACTTC
TRBV12-5	NA	NA	TRBJ1-6	CASGLQGSSPLHF	TGTGCTAGTGGTTTGCAGGGCTCGTCACCCCTCCACTTT
TRBV27	TRBD1	NA	TRBJ1-2	CASSTQGLSTGYTF	TGTGCCAGCAGTACACAGGGGTTGTCCACTGGCTACACCTTC
TRBV11-2	NA	NA	TRBJ1-3	CASRPPVILLSGNTIYF	TGTGCCAGCAGACCTCCGGTTATTCTTCTCTCTGGAAACACCATATATTTT
TRBV15	NA	NA	TRBJ1-2	CATSRDSMDYGYTF	TGTGCCACCAGCAGAGATTCCATGGACTATGGCTACACCTTC
TRBV18	NA	NA	TRBJ2-5	CASSPRDTRAGETQYF	TGTGCCAGCTCACCACGGGATACCAGGGCGGGGGAGACCCAGTACTTC